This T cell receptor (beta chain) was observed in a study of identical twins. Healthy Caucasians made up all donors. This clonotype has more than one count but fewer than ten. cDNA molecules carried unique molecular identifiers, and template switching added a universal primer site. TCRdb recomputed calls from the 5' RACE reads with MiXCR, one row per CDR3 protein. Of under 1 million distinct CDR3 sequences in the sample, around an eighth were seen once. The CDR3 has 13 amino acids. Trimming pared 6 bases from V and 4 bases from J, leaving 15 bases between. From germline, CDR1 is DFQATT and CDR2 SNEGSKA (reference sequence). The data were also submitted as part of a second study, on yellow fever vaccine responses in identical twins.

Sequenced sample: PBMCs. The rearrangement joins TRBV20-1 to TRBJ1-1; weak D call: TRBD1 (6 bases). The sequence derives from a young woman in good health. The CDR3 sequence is CSAPRGGSTEAFF. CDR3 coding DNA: TGCAGTGCGCCCCGGGGGGGCTCCACTGAAGCTTTCTTT.